One and the same sample provided the 29 T cell receptor beta chains below, sequenced in a study of T cells in Graves' hyperthyroidism and ophthalmopathy. There were TCR beta CDR3 regions amplified from RNA transcripts. HTBI primers were the set used in a first-round RT-PCR of the TCR CDR3. TCRdb used MiXCR to reprocess the multiplex PCR reads, holding one entry per CDR3 protein. The sample has fewer than 350,000 distinct CDR3 sequences; approximately 18% are singletons. The sequenced sample was blood. Source of these receptors: a middle-aged woman with Graves' ophthalmopathy.

At least ten counts were recorded for this clonotype. This sequence joins TRBV12-3 or TRBV12-4 and TRBJ1-5; 11 positions agree with TRBD1. J was trimmed by 5 bases and V by 4 bases; bases with no gene match: 4. This CDR3 region has 15 residues. The CDR3 protein is CASSWTGGMDQPQHF. The CDR3 nucleotides are TGTGCCAGCAGTTGGACAGGGGGCATGGATCAGCCCCAGCATTTT.

This clonotype was seen ten or more times. The chain carries TRBV7-9 and TRBJ1-3, with D possibly matching TRBD1 (5 bases). Between the trimmed V and J ends, which lost 1 base and 1 base, there was a span of 8 bases. Germline CDR1 SEHNR, CDR2 FQNEAQ (reference sequence). The CDR3 totals 15 residues. The CDR3 sequence: CASSLEGTSGNTIYF. CDR3 DNA: TGTGCCAGCAGCTTAGAGGGGACTTCTGGAAACACCATATATTTT. The full variable domain, completed using reference TRBV7-9 and TRBJ1-3, is DTGVSQNPRHKITKRGQNVTFRCDPISEHNRLYWYRQTLGQGPEFLTYFQNEAQLEKSRLLSDRFSAERPKGSFSTLEIQRTEQGDSAMYLCASSLEGTSGNTIYFGEGSWLTVV.

The rearrangement joins TRBV20-1 to TRBJ2-7; D possibly corresponds to TRBD1 (5 bases). V lost 5 bases and J 5 bases, leaving 22 bases between the germline ends. This CDR3 is 15 amino acids long. The germline V gene encodes CDR1 DFQATT and CDR2 SNEGSKA (reference sequence). DNA of the CDR3: TGCAGTGCTGAACTTATCTGGCAGGGAAGGGACGAGCAGTACTTC. Translated: CSAELIWQGRDEQYF.

The table lists this clonotype with many counts. The J gene is TRBJ1-1, the V gene TRBV19, with D hard to call. In germline, CDR1 is LNHDA, CDR2 SQIVND (reference sequence). V was pared by 5 bases and J by 5 bases, with 12 bases between. The CDR3 has 13 residues. This CDR3 reads CASSPVPETEAFF. Written as DNA, the CDR3 is TGTGCCAGTAGTCCGGTGCCCGAAACTGAAGCTTTCTTT.

There are a few counts of this clonotype. This sequence joins TRBV27 and TRBJ1-1; 8 nucleotides line up with TRBD1. The germline V gene encodes CDR1 MNHEY and CDR2 SMNVEV (reference sequence). The CDR3 covers 16 residues. With 4 bases clipped from V and 5 bases from J, the junction kept 12 bases outside the gene matches. CDR3 protein: CASSSWGRGRRTEAFF. In DNA, the CDR3 is TGTGCCAGCAGTTCTTGGGGCAGGGGGCGTAGAACTGAAGCTTTCTTT.

The chain has TRBV28 and TRBJ2-5; TRBD1 matches at 8 bases. Losses at the gene ends were 5 bases for V and 0 bases for J; bases not matched to a gene: 8. Per the germline V gene, CDR1 is MDHEN and CDR2 is SYDVKM. This CDR3 is built from 16 residues. The CDR3 loop reads CASSAGTGLYQETQYF. The CDR3 nucleotides read TGTGCCAGCAGTGCCGGGACAGGACTGTACCAAGAGACCCAGTACTTC.

This clonotype was observed many times. The J gene is TRBJ1-5, the V gene TRBV28; D is unclear. V gave up 10 bases and J gave up 0 bases, with 16 bases separating them. The CDR3 extends over 15 amino acids. Per germline, CDR1 MDHEN and CDR2 SYDVKM. Here the CDR3 DNA reads TGTGCCATCCAGAGACAAGCTTATAGCAATCAGCCCCAGCATTTT. Its protein is CAIQRQAYSNQPQHF.

The table lists this clonotype with many counts. V is TRBV30 and J is TRBJ1-1; D possibly corresponds to TRBD1 (5 bases). The CDR3 runs 15 residues. From germline, CDR1 is GTSNPN and CDR2 SVGIG (reference sequence). The V end was cut by 0 bases, the J end by 8 bases, with 19 bases between. CDR3 bases: TGTGCCTGGAGTGTACGCGCGAGGGGAGTTTCGGAAGCTTTCTTT. Protein sequence: CAWSVRARGVSEAFF.

The gene calls are TRBV6-2 or TRBV6-3 and TRBJ2-7; no firm D call. Germline V lookup: CDR1 MNHEY, CDR2 SVGEGT. CDR3 length: 14 residues. The V end was cut by 8 bases, the J end by 0 bases, with 14 bases between. The CDR3 region has the DNA TGTGCCAGCGGGCGGTCCGGACGCTCCTACGAGCAGTACTTC. Translating gives CASGRSGRSYEQYF.

This clonotype was detected many times. The rearrangement uses TRBV2 and TRBJ2-7; D remains ambiguous. CDR1 is SNHLY, CDR2 FYNNEI, per germline. The V end was cut by 0 bases, the J end by 4 bases, with 13 bases between. This CDR3 has 15 amino acids. The CDR3 coding sequence is TGTGCCAGCAGTGAAGCCGGAAAGTATCTGTACGAGCAGTACTTC. Translated: CASSEAGKYLYEQYF. The whole variable domain, filled in from reference TRBV2 and TRBJ2-7, reads EPEVTQTPSHQVTQMGQEVILRCVPISNHLYFYWYRQILGQKVEFLVSFYNNEISEKSEIFDDQFSVERPDGSNFTLKIRSTKLEDSAMYFCASSEAGKYLYEQYFGPGTRLTVT.

This clonotype was picked up many times. At one end the junction does not follow the germline gene, possibly because of a read error. The CDR3 sequence is CASSSQGLGKNIQYF. The CDR3 DNA sequence: TGTGCCAGCAGTTCGCAGGGTTTGGGCAAAAACATCCAGTACTTC. This rearrangement joins TRBV28 to TRBJ2-4; the D gene is possibly TRBD1 (5 bases). Germline V gene data show CDR1 as MDHEN and CDR2 as SYDVKM. The CDR3 runs 15 residues.

This clonotype was detected ten times or more. The gene calls are TRBV12-3 or TRBV12-4 and TRBJ1-1; possible D gene TRBD1, 6 bases. CDR3 length equals 15 residues. Trimming shortened V by 3 bases and J by 0 bases, and 11 bases separated the two germline ends. The CDR3 region is CASSFMGALNTEAFF. CDR3 nucleotide sequence: TGTGCCAGCAGTTTTATGGGGGCGTTGAACACTGAAGCTTTCTTT.

The chain employs TRBV29-1 and TRBJ1-1; no definite D call. The germline gives CDR1 SQVTM, CDR2 ANQGSEA. There are 15 residues in the CDR3. Trimming removed 8 bases from V and 4 bases from J, with 23 bases in between. The DNA of the CDR3 is TGCAGCCATTCCCGGGCCGCCGGAGCGAGCACTGAAGCTTTCTTT. Its translation is CSHSRAAGASTEAFF.

This clonotype was seen ten or more times. V usage is TRBV28 and J usage is TRBJ1-1; 9 bases are a match to TRBD1. Germline CDR1 and CDR2: MDHEN and SYDVKM. Trimming cost V 5 bases and J 1 base; bases outside gene matches: 11. This CDR3 is built from 17 residues. The CDR3 DNA reads as TGTGCCAGCAGTCCAGGGGGACAGGGAGTGCGGAACACTGAAGCTTTCTTT. This gives the protein CASSPGGQGVRNTEAFF.

Many counts were recorded for this clonotype. The CDR3 loop is CAWDGGIYTEAFF. The CDR3 DNA is TGTGCCTGGGACGGAGGAATCTACACTGAAGCTTTCTTT. The chain combines TRBV30 with TRBJ1-1; D is unclear. The V gene lost 5 bases and the J gene lost 3 bases, with 13 bases spanning the gap. The CDR3 extends over 13 amino acids. Per germline, CDR1 GTSNPN and CDR2 SVGIG (reference sequence).

This clonotype was recorded a few times. The rearrangement links TRBV4-1 to TRBJ1-5; 7 positions agree with TRBD1. The CDR3 length is 15 residues. After removal of 5 bases from V and 3 bases from J, the junction contained 7 bases not matched to a gene. In germline, CDR1 is MGHRA, CDR2 YSYEKL. The CDR3, as DNA: TGCGCCAGCAGCAATCAAGACAGGGTCAATCAGCCCCAGCATTTT. It specifies CASSNQDRVNQPQHF.

This chain uses TRBV14 with TRBJ2-5; perhaps TRBD2 as D (5 bases). Deletions cut 4 bases from V and 0 bases from J, with 15 bases between. Germline V gene lookup returns CDR1 SGHDN and CDR2 FVKESK. CDR3 size: 16 residues. CDR3 loop: CASSPGRQPNQETQYF. For the CDR3, the DNA is TGTGCCAGCAGCCCGGGAAGGCAGCCGAACCAAGAGACCCAGTACTTC.

This clonotype appeared many times. The chain joins TRBV13 to TRBJ1-5; 7 positions match TRBD1. The length of the CDR3 is 17 residues. Germline-derived CDR1 and CDR2 are PRHDT and FYEKMQ (reference sequence). V trimming: 2 bases; J trimming: 3 bases; junction bases outside the gene matches: 10. Here the CDR3 DNA reads TGTGCCAGCAGCTTACGGACCAGGGGGGGGTACAATCAGCCCCAGCATTTT. Amino acids: CASSLRTRGGYNQPQHF.

The rearrangement uses TRBV6-2 or TRBV6-3 and TRBJ1-5; D gene uncertain. In germline, CDR1 is MNHEY, CDR2 SVGEGT. The V end lost 2 bases, the J end lost 2 bases, and 10 bases lay between the germline ends. The CDR3 loop spans 15 amino acids. The CDR3 here is CASSYRKGGNQPQHF. DNA for the CDR3: TGTGCCAGCAGTTACAGGAAGGGAGGCAATCAGCCCCAGCATTTT.

Comment on this clonotype: This may arise from a read error, as a much more abundant clone is one base away. The V and J genes are TRBV28 and TRBJ2-7, with 7 bases lining up with TRBD1. Germline-derived CDR1 and CDR2 are MDHEN and SYDVKM. The CDR3 is made up of 12 amino acids. Unmatched junction bases numbered 2, after V lost 7 bases and J lost 2 bases. The CDR3 bases are TGTGCCAGCACCGGGACAGCCTACGAGCAGTACTTC. Translation: CASTGTAYEQYF. Full variable domain (missing parts from reference TRBV28 and TRBJ2-7): DVKVTQSSRYLVKRTGEKVFLECVQDMDHENMFWYRQDPGLGLRLIYFSYDVKMKEKGDIPEGYSVSREKKERFSLILESASTNQTSMYLCASTGTAYEQYFGPGTRLTVT.

Ten or more counts support this clonotype. The chain uses TRBV28 and TRBJ2-7; no reliable D call. Trimming cost V 11 bases and J 0 bases, with 17 bases left between them. The CDR3 contains 14 residues. Germline V CDR1 and CDR2: MDHEN, SYDVKM. CDR3 sequence reads: CACKTGINSYEQYF. The CDR3 coding sequence is TGTGCCTGCAAAACGGGCATAAACTCCTACGAGCAGTACTTC.

This chain links TRBV7-9 with TRBJ1-3; 8 positions agree with TRBD1. V shed 4 bases and J 8 bases; nucleotides not matched to a gene: 7. The CDR3 has 14 residues. The germline CDR1 and CDR2 sequences are SEHNR and FQNEAQ (reference sequence). The CDR3 is CASSWTGPGDTIYF. CDR3 in DNA: TGTGCCAGCAGCTGGACAGGGCCGGGGGACACCATATATTTT.

This clonotype occurred many times. V usage is TRBV6-1 and J usage is TRBJ2-2; D remains unclear. Germline CDR1 MNHNS, CDR2 SASEGT. The CDR3 covers 12 residues. V was cut by 5 bases and J by 14 bases, with 15 bases left in between. The CDR3 coding sequence is TGTGCCAGCAGTCCACACGCCCACCCCCTGTTTTTT. Protein product: CASSPHAHPLFF.

In its sample, this clonotype was seen many times. V and J are TRBV5-1 and TRBJ1-1; no clear D gene. CDR3 length: 14 residues. V was cut by 1 base and J by 0 bases, with 7 bases left in between. CDR1 and CDR2 (germline): SGHRS, YFSETQ. Here the CDR3 reads CASSLRRMNTEAFF. Here the CDR3 DNA reads TGCGCCAGCAGCTTGAGACGGATGAACACTGAAGCTTTCTTT.

This clonotype was seen ten or more times. The chain joins TRBV11-3 to TRBJ2-5, with 13 bases matching TRBD2. V was pared by 5 bases and J by 4 bases, with 13 bases of the junction left unmatched. The CDR3 spans 18 residues. The germline gives CDR1 SGHNT, CDR2 YENEEA. CDR3 protein: CASSRTSGSFGGPETQYF. CDR3 nucleotides: TGTGCCAGCAGCCGGACTAGCGGGAGTTTCGGGGGCCCAGAGACCCAGTACTTC.

Ten or more counts support this clonotype. The rearrangement uses TRBV12-3 or TRBV12-4 and TRBJ1-2; D is possibly TRBD1 (6 bases). The V and J ends lost 1 base and 4 bases respectively, with 16 bases between them. The CDR3 sequence is 16 residues long. Written as DNA, the CDR3 is TGTGCCAGCAGTTTAGTAGGGGGGGGAAGAATCTATGGCTACACCTTC. This gives the protein CASSLVGGGRIYGYTF.

The genes are TRBV6-5 and TRBJ2-7; D is undetermined. CDR3 length equals 15 residues. V lost 0 bases and J lost 4, with 13 bases in between. CDR1 MNHEY and CDR2 SVGAGI come from the germline V gene. CDR3 region: CASSYSTSGLYEQYF. The CDR3 bases are TGTGCCAGCAGTTACTCGACTTCAGGCCTTTACGAGCAGTACTTC.

Many counts were recorded for this clonotype. This chain's CDR3 is CSATGGMNTEAFF. The CDR3 DNA is TGCAGTGCTACAGGGGGCATGAACACTGAAGCTTTCTTT. The chain has TRBV20-1 and TRBJ1-1; the match to TRBD1 covers 8 bases. CDR3 size: 13 residues. CDR1 DFQATT and CDR2 SNEGSKA come from the germline V gene (reference sequence). J lost 0 bases, V lost 4 bases, and 1 base had no gene match.

This clonotype was picked up a small number of times. The V gene is TRBV5-1, the J gene TRBJ2-5, with 12 bases identical to TRBD2. The CDR3 has 17 amino acids. In germline, CDR1 is SGHRS, CDR2 YFSETQ. V lost 1 base to trimming and J lost 5 bases; unmatched junction nucleotides: 9. The chain's CDR3 is CASSLRSLAGGVETQYF. The CDR3 nucleotides read TGCGCCAGCAGCTTGAGGTCACTAGCGGGAGGAGTTGAGACCCAGTACTTC. The variable domain in full, completed from reference TRBV5-1 and TRBJ2-5, reads KAGVTQTPRYLIKTRGQQVTLSCSPISGHRSVSWYQQTPGQGLQFLFEYFSETQRNKGNFPGRFSGRQFSNSRSEMNVSTLELGDSALYLCASSLRSLAGGVETQYFGPGTRLLVL.